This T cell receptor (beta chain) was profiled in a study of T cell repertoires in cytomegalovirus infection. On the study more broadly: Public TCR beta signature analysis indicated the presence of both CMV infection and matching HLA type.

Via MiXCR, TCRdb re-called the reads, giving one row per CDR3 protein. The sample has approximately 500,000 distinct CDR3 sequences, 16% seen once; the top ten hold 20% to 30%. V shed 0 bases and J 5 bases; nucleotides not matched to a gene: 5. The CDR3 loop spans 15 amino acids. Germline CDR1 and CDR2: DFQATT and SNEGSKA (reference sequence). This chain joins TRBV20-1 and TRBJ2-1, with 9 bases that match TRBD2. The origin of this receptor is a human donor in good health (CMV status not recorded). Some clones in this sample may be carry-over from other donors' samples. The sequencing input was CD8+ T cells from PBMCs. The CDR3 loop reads CSARDIAGGHNEQFF. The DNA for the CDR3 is TGCAGTGCTAGAGATATTGCGGGGGGGCACAATGAGCAGTTCTTC.